The 29 T cell receptor beta chains below come from one sample, sequenced in a study of blood T cell repertoires in COVID-19. Libraries were prepared by immunoSEQ multiplex PCR; TCRdb keeps only in-frame clonotypes and omits some of them. The table lists fewer than 300,000 clones, approximately 90% of them singletons. Sequencing was performed on peripheral blood. The receptors originated from a woman between 40 and 55 years old who had recovered from COVID-19.

Concerning this clone: Additional DNA sequences in this sample encode the identical CDR3. This chain uses TRBV18 with TRBJ2-7; maybe TRBD2 (6 bases). The CDR3 consists of 14 residues. Per the germline V gene, CDR1 is KGHSH and CDR2 is LQKENI. Trimming removed 2 bases at V and 6 bases at J, with 14 bases between. The CDR3 reads CASSPGLAGGEQYF. CDR3 in DNA: TGTGCCAGCTCACCAGGGCTGGCCGGGGGCGAGCAGTACTTC.

A few counts support this clone. The chain is built from TRBV6-6 and TRBJ2-7, with D unresolved. In germline, CDR1 is MNHNY, CDR2 SVGAGI (reference sequence). Trimming removed 0 bases from V and 1 base from J, with 4 bases in between. The CDR3 consists of 13 residues. CDR3 loop: CASSYSRSYEQYV. As DNA, the CDR3 is TGTGCCAGCAGTTACTCCCGGTCCTACGAGCAGTACGTC.

The count of this clone is one. This chain's CDR3 is CASSLGREGYYNEQFF. In DNA form, the CDR3 reads TGTGCCAGCAGTTTGGGGCGGGAGGGTTACTACAATGAGCAGTTCTTC. V is TRBV27 and J is TRBJ2-1; TRBD2 matches at 9 bases. Losses at the gene ends were 3 bases for V and 3 bases for J; bases not matched to a gene: 6. There are 16 residues in the CDR3. Germline V gene sequence: CDR1 MNHEY, CDR2 SMNVEV (reference sequence).

V is TRBV6-5 and J is TRBJ1-5; perhaps TRBD1 as D (5 bases). CDR1 MNHEY and CDR2 SVGAGI come from the germline V gene. V was shortened by 4 bases and J by 3 bases, with 13 bases between the two germline ends. This CDR3 is 15 amino acids long. CDR3 nucleotides: TGTGCCAGCAGTTGGGACTCCTCGGCCAATCAGCCCCAGCATTTT. Its protein is CASSWDSSANQPQHF.

This clone was observed a handful of times. The chain recombines TRBV30 with TRBJ1-1; D not resolved. There are 11 residues in the CDR3. Between the trimmed V and J ends, which lost 5 bases and 2 bases, there was a span of 6 bases. Germline V CDR1 and CDR2: GTSNPN, SVGIG (reference sequence). The CDR3 is CAWGLNTEAFF. The CDR3 coding sequence is TGTGCCTGGGGCCTTAACACTGAAGCTTTCTTT. The variable domain in full, completed from reference TRBV30 and TRBJ1-1, reads SQTIHQWPATLVQPVGSPLSLECTVEGTSNPNLYWYRQAAGRGLQLLFYSVGIGQISSEVPQNLSASRPQDRQFILSSKKLLLSDSGFYLCAWGLNTEAFFGQGTRLTVV.

This clone was found once. The chain uses TRBV10-2 and TRBJ1-1; TRBD1 might be the D (5 bases). Germline lookup yields CDR1 WSHSY and CDR2 SAAADI. This CDR3 is built from 13 residues. V was pared by 6 bases and J by 6 bases, with 14 bases between. Here the CDR3 reads CASRGSRGAEAFF. The CDR3 DNA reads TGCGCCAGCAGGGGCTCACGGGGGGCTGAAGCTTTCTTT.

This chain uses TRBV4-3 with TRBJ1-2, with TRBD1 matching 8 bases. This CDR3 has 14 residues. CDR1 is LGHNA, CDR2 YSLEER, per germline. Losses at the gene ends were 3 bases for V and 1 base for J; bases not matched to a gene: 1. For the CDR3, the DNA is TGCGCCAGCAGCCAGGACAGGGTTAACTATGGCTACACCTTC. Encoded protein: CASSQDRVNYGYTF.

This clone was recorded only once. The sample carries other DNA sequences with the same CDR3. The genes are TRBV20-1 and TRBJ2-5; D not certain. The germline V gene has CDR1 DFQATT and CDR2 SNEGSKA (reference sequence). Trimming pared 3 bases from V and 1 base from J, leaving 3 bases between. The length of the CDR3 is 11 residues. The CDR3 nucleotides read TGCAGTGCTAGGGCCCAAGAGACCCAGTACTTC. Translated, it gives CSARAQETQYF.

The gene calls are TRBV2 and TRBJ2-7; the match to TRBD1 covers 8 bases. Germline CDR1 is SNHLY and CDR2 is FYNNEI. J lost 4 bases, V lost 6 bases, and 8 bases had no gene match. The CDR3 contains 14 residues. The CDR3 region is CASRAGTGIYEQYV. The CDR3 DNA reads TGTGCCAGCAGGGCCGGGACAGGCATTTACGAGCAGTACGTC.

The chain is built from TRBV7-9 and TRBJ2-1; TRBD1 matches at 9 bases. Germline V gene sequence: CDR1 SEHNR, CDR2 FQNEAQ (reference sequence). With 5 bases clipped from V and 6 bases from J, the junction kept 5 bases outside the gene matches. The CDR3 contains 14 residues. The CDR3 spells CASSPDRGFNEQFF. CDR3 coding DNA: TGTGCCAGCAGCCCGGACAGGGGATTCAATGAGCAGTTCTTC.

The chain combines TRBV27 with TRBJ1-2, with D unclear. The CDR3 is 13 residues long. Looked up from germline, CDR1 is MNHEY and CDR2 is SMNVEV (reference sequence). Between the trimmed V and J ends, which lost 5 bases and 4 bases, there was a span of 11 bases. CDR3 in amino acids: CASSPRALYGYTF. CDR3 sequence (DNA): TGTGCCAGCAGTCCGCGGGCCCTCTATGGCTACACCTTC.

The chain is built from TRBV2 and TRBJ1-1; tentative D call: TRBD1 (5 bases). V gave up 6 bases and J gave up 0 bases, with 17 bases separating them. Germline V gene lookup returns CDR1 SNHLY and CDR2 FYNNEI. This CDR3 has 16 amino acids. The CDR3 loop reads CASRIPTESLNTEAFF. The CDR3 DNA reads TGTGCCAGCAGGATCCCGACAGAGTCACTGAACACTGAAGCTTTCTTT.

The V gene is TRBV7-8, the J gene TRBJ2-2; 15 bases map to TRBD2. The length of the CDR3 is 20 residues. V shed 11 bases, J shed 3 bases, and the junction held 19 bases outside the gene matches. CDR1 and CDR2 (germline): SGHVS, FQNEAQ. The CDR3 spells CAGDPMRTSGRVWDTGELFF. The CDR3 DNA is TGTGCCGGTGATCCCATGAGGACTAGCGGGAGGGTTTGGGACACCGGGGAGCTGTTTTTT.

J is TRBJ1-4 and V is TRBV30; the D gene is possibly TRBD1 (6 bases). Per germline, CDR1 GTSNPN and CDR2 SVGIG (reference sequence). The CDR3 contains 11 residues. V was clipped by 8 bases and J by 8 bases, with 12 bases between them. DNA of the CDR3: TGTGCCGGTCCGGGGACAGAAAAACTGTTTTTT. As protein: CAGPGTEKLFF.

The chain recombines TRBV21-1 with TRBJ1-2. TRBV21-1 is a pseudogene locus. This CDR3 is 15 amino acids long. CDR3 sequence (DNA): TGTGCCAGCAGCAAAGGGGGAGGCCCTGGGTATGGCTACACCTTC. Translated: CASSKGGGPGYGYTF.

J is TRBJ1-6 and V is TRBV9; 9 nucleotides align to TRBD1. Germline lookup yields CDR1 SGDLS and CDR2 YYNGEE. The length of the CDR3 is 15 residues. J was trimmed by 8 bases and V by 4 bases; bases with no gene match: 7. The CDR3 loop reads CASSTGTGWDSPLHF. CDR3 coding DNA: TGTGCCAGCAGCACCGGGACAGGGTGGGATTCACCCCTCCACTTT.

The genes are TRBV19 and TRBJ1-5; D possibly corresponds to TRBD1 (5 bases). The germline gives CDR1 LNHDA, CDR2 SQIVND (reference sequence). Trimming took off 3 bases at V and 11 bases at J, with 14 bases between the two ends. The CDR3 extends over 13 amino acids. Written as DNA, the CDR3 is TGTGCCAGTAGTATCTCGCGGGAAGGGGCCCAGCATTTT. Its protein product is CASSISREGAQHF.

The V and J genes are TRBV19 and TRBJ2-2; perhaps TRBD1 as D (6 bases). In germline, CDR1 is LNHDA, CDR2 SQIVND (reference sequence). With 5 bases removed from V and 4 bases from J, the gap between germline ends came to 20 bases. This CDR3 is built from 17 residues. CDR3 in amino acids: CASSHNVPTGITGELFF. The CDR3 nucleotides are TGTGCCAGTAGTCACAATGTACCAACAGGGATCACCGGGGAGCTGTTTTTT.

The V call is TRBV15, the J call TRBJ2-7; 10 bases are shared with TRBD2. Germline lookup yields CDR1 LNHNV and CDR2 YYDKDF (reference sequence). After removal of 1 base from V and 5 bases from J, the junction contained 8 bases not matched to a gene. The CDR3 consists of 16 residues. CDR3 bases: TGTGCCACCAGCAGAGGGAGCGGGGGGGCCAGGGACGAGCAGTACTTC. Translating gives CATSRGSGGARDEQYF. Looking up the rest from reference TRBV15 and TRBJ2-7 gives the full variable domain: DAMVIQNPRYQVTQFGKPVTLSCSQTLNHNVMYWYQQKSSQAPKLLFHYYDKDFNNEADTPDNFQSRRPNTSFCFLDIRSPGLGDTAMYLCATSRGSGGARDEQYFGPGTRLTVT.

V usage is TRBV13 and J usage is TRBJ2-3, with 13 bases that match TRBD2. CDR3 length: 14 residues. Trimming removed 6 bases from V and 6 bases from J; junction bases left unmatched: 3. From germline, CDR1 is PRHDT and CDR2 FYEKMQ (reference sequence). The CDR3 DNA is TGTGCCAGCAGGCCGACTAGCGGGGGGGATACGCAGTATTTT. The encoded protein is CASRPTSGGDTQYF.

The CDR3 protein is CASSPRDSARGTQYF. DNA for the CDR3: TGTGCCAGCAGCCCTCGGGACAGCGCCCGGGGTACGCAGTATTTT. The rearrangement joins TRBV13 to TRBJ2-3, with 7 nucleotides matching TRBD1. The CDR3 runs to 15 residues. Germline trimming cut 5 bases from V and 8 bases from J; bases unmatched to any gene: 13. Germline CDR1 is PRHDT and CDR2 is FYEKMQ (reference sequence).

The chain couples TRBV6-2 or TRBV6-3 to TRBJ2-7; the match to TRBD2 covers 7 bases. Germline CDR1 is MNHEY and CDR2 is SVGEGT. The J segment lost 6 bases and the V segment lost 5 bases, leaving 10 bases of the junction unmatched. The CDR3 has 14 amino acids. The CDR3 DNA is TGTGCCAGCAGTAACGGGGCGGGAGAGGGCGAGCAGTACTTC. As protein: CASSNGAGEGEQYF.

The chain links TRBV15 to TRBJ2-2; 7 bases align to TRBD2. In germline, CDR1 is LNHNV, CDR2 YYDKDF (reference sequence). CDR3 length equals 16 residues. The V segment lost 1 base and the J segment 6 bases; nucleotides outside the gene matches: 8. Written as DNA, the CDR3 is TGTGCCACCAGCAGAGGGGCTGGACTAGGAGCCGGGGAGCTGTTTTTT. Translation: CATSRGAGLGAGELFF.

This clone is a singleton in its sample. The V and J genes are TRBV27 and TRBJ1-1; 7 bases match TRBD1. The CDR3 loop spans 15 amino acids. Germline V CDR1 and CDR2: MNHEY, SMNVEV (reference sequence). V lost 5 bases and J lost 4; bases outside the gene matches: 10. CDR3 residues: CASSGRQGRGTEAFF. CDR3 DNA sequence: TGTGCCAGCAGTGGACGACAGGGCCGGGGCACTGAAGCTTTCTTT.

This rearrangement joins TRBV21-1 to TRBJ1-4; the table calls TRBD1, which could not be checked here. TRBV21-1 has pseudogene status. The CDR3 contains 14 residues. The CDR3 DNA reads as TGTGCCAGCAGCATCCGACAGGGGCATGAAAAACTGTTTTTT. Encoded protein: CASSIRQGHEKLFF.

This clone has only a few counts. The chain links TRBV12-3 or TRBV12-4 to TRBJ1-1; no reliable D call. Trimming left V 3 bases short and J 1 base short, with 6 bases between. The CDR3 is made up of 13 amino acids. Here the CDR3 reads CASSFPGNTEAFF. CDR3 sequence (DNA): TGTGCCAGCAGTTTCCCCGGGAACACTGAAGCTTTCTTT.

The gene calls are TRBV4-3 and TRBJ2-2; 12 bases align to TRBD2. Trimming removed 4 bases from V and 6 bases from J; junction bases left unmatched: 3. Germline loops: CDR1 LGHNA, CDR2 YSLEER. The CDR3 extends over 15 amino acids. The CDR3 DNA follows: TGCGCCAGCAGCCCTCTAGCGGGAGGGGCCGGGGAGCTGTTTTTT. Residues: CASSPLAGGAGELFF.

The chain carries TRBV7-2 and TRBJ1-3, with D possibly matching TRBD1 (6 bases). Germline V gene sequence: CDR1 SGHTA, CDR2 FQGNSA. V lost 5 bases and J lost 7, with 12 bases in between. CDR3 length: 13 residues. The CDR3 coding sequence is TGTGCCAGCAGCCGGACAGAGTCCAACACCATATATTTT. It yields the protein CASSRTESNTIYF.

The J gene is TRBJ1-2, the V gene TRBV4-2, with no clear D. There are 14 residues in the CDR3. Deletions cut 4 bases from V and 4 bases from J, with 13 bases between. The V gene's germline CDR1 is LGHNA and CDR2 YNFKEQ. The CDR3 region has the DNA TGTGCCAGCAGCCCTCCGACACTTCCCTATGGCTACACCTTC. Protein product: CASSPPTLPYGYTF.